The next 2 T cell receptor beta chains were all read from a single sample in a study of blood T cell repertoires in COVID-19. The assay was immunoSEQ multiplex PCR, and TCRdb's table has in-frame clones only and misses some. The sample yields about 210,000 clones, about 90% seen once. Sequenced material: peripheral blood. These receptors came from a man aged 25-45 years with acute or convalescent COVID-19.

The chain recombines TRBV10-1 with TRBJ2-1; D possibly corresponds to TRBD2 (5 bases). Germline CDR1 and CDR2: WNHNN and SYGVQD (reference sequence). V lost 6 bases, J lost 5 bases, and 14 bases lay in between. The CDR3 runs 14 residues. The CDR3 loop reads CASSRSASDNEQFF. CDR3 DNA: TGCGCCAGCAGCCGTAGCGCGAGCGACAATGAGCAGTTCTTC.

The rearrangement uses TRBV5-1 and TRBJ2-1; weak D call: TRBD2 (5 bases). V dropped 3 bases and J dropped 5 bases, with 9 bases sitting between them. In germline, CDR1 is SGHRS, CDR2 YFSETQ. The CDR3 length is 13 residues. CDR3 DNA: TGCGCCAGCAGCTCGGTGAGGGACAATGAGCAGTTCTTC. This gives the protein CASSSVRDNEQFF. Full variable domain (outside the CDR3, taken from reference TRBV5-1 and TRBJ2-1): KAGVTQTPRYLIKTRGQQVTLSCSPISGHRSVSWYQQTPGQGLQFLFEYFSETQRNKGNFPGRFSGRQFSNSRSEMNVSTLELGDSALYLCASSSVRDNEQFFGPGTRLTVL.